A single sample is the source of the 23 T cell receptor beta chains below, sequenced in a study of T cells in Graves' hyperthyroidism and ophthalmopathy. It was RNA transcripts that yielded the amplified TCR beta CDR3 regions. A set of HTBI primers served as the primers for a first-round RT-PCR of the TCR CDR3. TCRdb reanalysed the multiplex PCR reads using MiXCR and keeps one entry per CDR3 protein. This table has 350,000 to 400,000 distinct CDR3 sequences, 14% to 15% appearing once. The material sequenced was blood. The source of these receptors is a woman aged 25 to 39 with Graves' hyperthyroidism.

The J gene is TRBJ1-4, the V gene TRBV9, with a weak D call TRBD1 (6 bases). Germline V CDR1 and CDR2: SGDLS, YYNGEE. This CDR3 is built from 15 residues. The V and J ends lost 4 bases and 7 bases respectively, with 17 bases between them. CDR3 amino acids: CASSPTGGQGEKLFF. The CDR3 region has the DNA TGTGCCAGCAGCCCGACGGGGGGGCAAGGTGAAAAACTGTTTTTT.

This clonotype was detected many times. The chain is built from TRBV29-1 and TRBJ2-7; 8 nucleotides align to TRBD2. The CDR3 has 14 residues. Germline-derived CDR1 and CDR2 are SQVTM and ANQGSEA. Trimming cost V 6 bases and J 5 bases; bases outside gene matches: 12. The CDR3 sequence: CSVWEEREWNEQYF. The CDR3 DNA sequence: TGCAGCGTCTGGGAGGAGCGGGAGTGGAACGAGCAGTACTTC.

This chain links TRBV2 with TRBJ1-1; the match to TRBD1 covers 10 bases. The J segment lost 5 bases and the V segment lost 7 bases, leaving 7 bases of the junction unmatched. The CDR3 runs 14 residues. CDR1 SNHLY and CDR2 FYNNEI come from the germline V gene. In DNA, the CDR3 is TGTGCCAGCAAAACCGGGACAGGGGAGACTGAAGCTTTCTTT. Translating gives CASKTGTGETEAFF.

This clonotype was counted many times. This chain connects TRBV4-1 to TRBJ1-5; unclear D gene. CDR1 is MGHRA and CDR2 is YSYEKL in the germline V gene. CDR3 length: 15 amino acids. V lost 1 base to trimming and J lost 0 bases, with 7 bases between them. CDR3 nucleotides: TGCGCCAGCAGCCAAGTCGTTGGTAGCAATCAGCCCCAGCATTTT. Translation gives CASSQVVGSNQPQHF.

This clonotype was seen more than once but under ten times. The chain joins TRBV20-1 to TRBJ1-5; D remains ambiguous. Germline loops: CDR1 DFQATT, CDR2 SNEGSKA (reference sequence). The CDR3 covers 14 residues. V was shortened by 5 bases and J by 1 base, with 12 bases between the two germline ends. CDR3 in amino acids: CSAERGGSNQPQHF. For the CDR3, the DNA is TGCAGTGCTGAACGGGGAGGAAGCAATCAGCCCCAGCATTTT.

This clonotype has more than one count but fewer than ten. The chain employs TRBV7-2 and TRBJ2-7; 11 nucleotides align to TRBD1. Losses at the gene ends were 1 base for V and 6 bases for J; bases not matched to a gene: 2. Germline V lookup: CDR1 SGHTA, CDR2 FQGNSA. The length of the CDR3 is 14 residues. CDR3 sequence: CASSLGGTGGEQYF. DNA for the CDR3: TGTGCCAGCAGCTTAGGCGGGACAGGGGGCGAGCAGTACTTC. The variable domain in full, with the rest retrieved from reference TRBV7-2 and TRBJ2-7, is GAGVSQSPSNKVTEKGKDVELRCDPISGHTALYWYRQSLGQGLEFLIYFQGNSAPDKSGLPSDRFSAERTGGSVSTLTIQRTQQEDSAVYLCASSLGGTGGEQYFGPGTRLTVT.

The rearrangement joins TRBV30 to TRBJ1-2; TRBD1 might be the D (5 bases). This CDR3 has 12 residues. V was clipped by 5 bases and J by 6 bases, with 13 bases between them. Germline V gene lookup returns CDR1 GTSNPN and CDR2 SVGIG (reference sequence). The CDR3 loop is CAWVRKGHGYTF. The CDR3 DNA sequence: TGTGCCTGGGTACGAAAGGGGCATGGCTACACCTTC.

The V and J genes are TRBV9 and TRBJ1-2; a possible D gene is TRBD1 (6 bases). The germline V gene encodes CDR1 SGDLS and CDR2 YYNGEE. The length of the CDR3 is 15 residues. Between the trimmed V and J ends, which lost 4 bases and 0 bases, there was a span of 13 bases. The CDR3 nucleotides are TGTGCCAGCAGCCCACGGACAGCCACTAACTATGGCTACACCTTC. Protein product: CASSPRTATNYGYTF.

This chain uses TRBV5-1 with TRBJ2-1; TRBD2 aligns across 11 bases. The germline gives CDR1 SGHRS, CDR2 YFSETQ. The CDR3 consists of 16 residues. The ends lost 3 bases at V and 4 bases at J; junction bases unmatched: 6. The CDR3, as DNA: TGCGCCAGCAGCTCGGGGGGACTAGCGGTATACAATGAGCAGTTCTTC. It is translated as CASSSGGLAVYNEQFF.

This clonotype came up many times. Here the CDR3 DNA reads TGTGCCAGCAGTTTAGGGGGCAGCGGGTACGAGCAGTACTTC. Amino acids: CASSLGGSGYEQYF. V usage is TRBV28 and J usage is TRBJ2-7; D is tentatively TRBD1 or TRBD2 (6 bases each). This CDR3 has 14 residues. Trimming took off 2 bases at V and 4 bases at J, with 12 bases between the two ends. Germline loops: CDR1 MDHEN, CDR2 SYDVKM.

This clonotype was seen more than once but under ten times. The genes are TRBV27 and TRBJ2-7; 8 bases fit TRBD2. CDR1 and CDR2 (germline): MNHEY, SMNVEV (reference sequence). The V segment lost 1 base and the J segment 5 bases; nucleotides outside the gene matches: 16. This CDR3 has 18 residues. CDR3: CASSLWLTGGARLHEQYF. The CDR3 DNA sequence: TGTGCCAGCAGTTTATGGCTGACCGGGGGGGCGCGACTCCACGAGCAGTACTTC.

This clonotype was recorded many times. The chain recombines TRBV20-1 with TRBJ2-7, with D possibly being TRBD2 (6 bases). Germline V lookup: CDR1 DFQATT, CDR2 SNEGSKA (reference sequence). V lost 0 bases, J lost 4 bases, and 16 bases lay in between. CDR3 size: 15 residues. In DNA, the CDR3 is TGCAGTGCTAGAGATTGGGCCGGGAGAATGTACGAGCAGTACTTC. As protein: CSARDWAGRMYEQYF.

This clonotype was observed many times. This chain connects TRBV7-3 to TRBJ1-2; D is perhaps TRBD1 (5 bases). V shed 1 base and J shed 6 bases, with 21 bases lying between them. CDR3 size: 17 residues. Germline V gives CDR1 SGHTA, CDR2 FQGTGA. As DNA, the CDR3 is TGTGCCAGCAGCTTAAACCCTGCTCTCTATTCAGGGAATGGCTACACCTTC. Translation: CASSLNPALYSGNGYTF.

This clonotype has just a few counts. The CDR3 here is CASSPHPGSADTQYF. CDR3 nucleotides: TGTGCCAGCAGCCCCCACCCAGGGTCAGCAGATACGCAGTATTTT. V usage is TRBV28 and J usage is TRBJ2-3, with D possibly matching TRBD1 (5 bases). V was clipped by 6 bases and J by 4 bases, with 17 bases between them. Germline CDR1 and CDR2: MDHEN and SYDVKM. This CDR3 region has 15 residues.

CDR3 in amino acids: CASSAQGRVKEKLFF. As DNA, the CDR3 is TGTGCCAGCAGTGCCCAGGGGAGGGTAAAGGAAAAACTGTTTTTT. The J gene is TRBJ1-4, the V gene TRBV25-1; TRBD1 might be the D (6 bases). CDR1 MGHDK and CDR2 SYGVNS come from the germline V gene. Trimming shortened V by 4 bases and J by 8 bases, and 17 bases separated the two germline ends. The CDR3 has 15 residues. The full variable domain, in which reference TRBV25-1 and TRBJ1-4 provide the parts outside the CDR3, is EADIYQTPRYLVIGTGKKITLECSQTMGHDKMYWYQQDPGMELHLIHYSYGVNSTEKGDLSSESTVSRIRTEHFPLTLESARPSHTSQYLCASSAQGRVKEKLFFGSGTQLSVL.

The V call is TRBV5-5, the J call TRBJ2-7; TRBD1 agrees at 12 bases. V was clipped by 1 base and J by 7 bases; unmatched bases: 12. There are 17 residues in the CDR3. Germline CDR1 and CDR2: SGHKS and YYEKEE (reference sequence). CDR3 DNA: TGTGCCAGCAGCTTGAGGGTGCCGGGACAGGGGGCGTGGGAGCAGTACTTC. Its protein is CASSLRVPGQGAWEQYF.

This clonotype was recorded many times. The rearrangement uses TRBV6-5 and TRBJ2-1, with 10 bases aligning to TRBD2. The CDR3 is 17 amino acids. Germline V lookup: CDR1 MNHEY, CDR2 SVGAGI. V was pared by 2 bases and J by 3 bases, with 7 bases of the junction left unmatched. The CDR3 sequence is CASSYAGWTSGYNEQFF. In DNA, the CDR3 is TGTGCCAGCAGTTACGCAGGCTGGACTAGCGGCTACAATGAGCAGTTCTTC.

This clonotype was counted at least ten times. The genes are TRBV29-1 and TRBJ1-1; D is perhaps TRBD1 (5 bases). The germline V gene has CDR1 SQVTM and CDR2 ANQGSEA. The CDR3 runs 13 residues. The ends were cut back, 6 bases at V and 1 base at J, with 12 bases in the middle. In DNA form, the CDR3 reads TGCAGCGTAAACGACAGACCGAACACTGAAGCTTTCTTT. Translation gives CSVNDRPNTEAFF.

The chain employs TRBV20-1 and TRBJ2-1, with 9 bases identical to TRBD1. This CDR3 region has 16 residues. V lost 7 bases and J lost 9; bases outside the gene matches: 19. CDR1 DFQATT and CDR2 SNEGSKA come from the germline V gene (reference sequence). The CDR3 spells CSVQANPGQGNVEQFF. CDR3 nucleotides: TGCAGTGTTCAAGCGAATCCGGGACAGGGAAATGTTGAGCAGTTCTTC.

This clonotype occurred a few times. As DNA, the CDR3 is TGCGCCAGCAGCTTTACAGGGCCAATCGGAGAACTGTTTTTT. It encodes CASSFTGPIGELFF. The rearrangement joins TRBV5-1 to TRBJ1-4; D is possibly TRBD1 (6 bases). The germline V and J ends were trimmed by 2 bases and 12 bases, with 17 bases remaining between them. Germline CDR1 reads SGHRS; CDR2 reads YFSETQ. The CDR3 is made up of 14 amino acids.

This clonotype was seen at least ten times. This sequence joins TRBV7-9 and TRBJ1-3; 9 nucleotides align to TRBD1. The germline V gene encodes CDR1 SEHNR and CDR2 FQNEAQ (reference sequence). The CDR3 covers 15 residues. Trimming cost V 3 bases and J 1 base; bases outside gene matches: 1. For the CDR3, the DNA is TGTGCCAGCAGCTTCGACAGGGGGTCTGGAAACACCATATATTTT. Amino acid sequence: CASSFDRGSGNTIYF.

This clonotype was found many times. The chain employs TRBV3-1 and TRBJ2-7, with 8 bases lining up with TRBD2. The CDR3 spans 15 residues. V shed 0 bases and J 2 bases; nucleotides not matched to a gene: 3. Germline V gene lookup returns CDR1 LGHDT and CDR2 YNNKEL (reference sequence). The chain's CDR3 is CASSQEAGLAYEQYF. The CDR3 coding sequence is TGTGCCAGCAGCCAAGAGGCGGGACTAGCCTACGAGCAGTACTTC.

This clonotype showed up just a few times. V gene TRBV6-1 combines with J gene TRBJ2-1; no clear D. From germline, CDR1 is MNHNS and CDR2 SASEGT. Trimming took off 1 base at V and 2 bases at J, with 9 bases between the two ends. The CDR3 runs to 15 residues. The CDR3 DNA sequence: TGTGCCAGCAGTGAAGGGGTCGGACCCTACAATGAGCAGTTCTTC. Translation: CASSEGVGPYNEQFF.